What follows is one TCR beta chain and its context. The CDR3 extends over 16 amino acids. Per the germline V gene, CDR1 is MNHNS and CDR2 is SASEGT. Trimming left V 3 bases short and J 1 base short, with 16 bases between. In the original analysis: Amplification of reference gene primers provided the estimated nucleated cell counts. Some clones are missing from TCRdb's copy, which holds only in-frame ones; the method was immunoSEQ multiplex PCR. D and trimming were read from the DNA, whereas the V and J calls and clone size are those reported in that table. Here the sample spans 55,000 to 80,000 clones, roughly 82% being singletons. These data are taken from a study of blood T cell repertoires in COVID-19. Study details: The study drew acute and convalescent COVID-19 samples from the United States, Italy and Spain. PBMCs, B-cell-depleted T cells, or T cells provided the cDNA or gDNA that made up the material.

The chain combines TRBV6-1 with TRBJ2-7; D perhaps matches TRBD2 (5 bases). The receptor was isolated from a man older than 75 with active COVID-19. The sample was peripheral blood. The chain's CDR3 is CASSEEVGASSYEQYF. CDR3 DNA sequence: TGTGCCAGCAGTGAGGAGGTCGGAGCCTCTTCCTACGAGCAGTACTTC.